This TCR beta chain emerged from a study of blood T cells in healthy people across ages. Broader study findings: CMV infection status of these donors was not known. There were more naive CD4+ cells and higher diversity in long-lived donors than in aged donors. What prevented conclusive comparison of naive and antigen-experienced cells was that PBMCs were unsorted. Roughly linearly, TCR beta diversity per million T cells fell as age increased.

The CDR3 sequence is 15 residues long. From germline, CDR1 is MGHRA and CDR2 YSYEKL. This clonotype was recorded once. Its antigen is unknown. The junction departs from germline at one end; a sequencing error may be responsible. The second PCR ran about 6 to 11 cycles with a sample-barcoded 5' primer and J-beta primers. Using its own MiXCR run on the 5' RACE reads, TCRdb lists one record per CDR3 protein. The repertoire consists of around 2 million distinct CDR3 sequences, with about 39% occurring once and the leading ten covering under 30%. The sequence came from a human donor in good health. V usage is TRBV4-1 and J usage is TRBJ2-1; 8 nucleotides match TRBD1. The specimen sequenced was blood. In DNA form, the CDR3 reads TGCGCCAGCAGCCCGGACAGGGTAGCAAACAATGGGCAGTTCTTC. Residues: CASSPDRVANNGQFF.